A selection of T cell receptor beta chains follows, all from one sample in a study of OX40 agonist ivuxolimab in advanced cancers. Assay used: immunoSEQ multiplex PCR; TCRdb lists only in-frame clones, some missing. The sample shows tens of thousands of clones, 87% of them seen only once. The input for sequencing was CD4+ or CD8+ T cells sorted from blood, taken in a trial of the OX40 agonist ivuxolimab. These receptors came from an adult with an advanced solid tumor such as melanoma, head and neck, liver or kidney cancer. Both conserved end residues are part of each CDR3. A D gene is named only where the DNA matches it firmly. Not every row has a clone size; where given, it reads once, few, many or a size class.

>TRBJ2-7|TRBV27|.|.
TGTGCCAGTTTCAGTAGCTCCTACGAGCAGTACTTC
CASFSSSYEQYF
>TRBJ2-1|TRBV5-1|.|once
TGCGCCAGCAGCTTGGGTGGGGGCGCTTCCTACAATGAGCAGTTCTTC
CASSLGGGASYNEQFF
>TRBJ1-4|TRBV2|TRBD1|.
TGTGCCAGCAGCCGGGGACAGGTTAATGAAAAACTGTTTTTT
CASSRGQVNEKLFF
>TRBJ2-1|TRBV5-4|TRBD2|once
TGTGCCAGCAGCCCGGGACTAGCGGGGCCCGGGTACAATGAGCAGTTCTTC
CASSPGLAGPGYNEQFF
>TRBJ2-1|TRBV15|.|.
TGTGCCACCAGCAGAGATTTGCTCTATGAGTCCTACAATGAGCAGTTCTTC
CATSRDLLYESYNEQFF
>TRBJ2-7|TRBV5-5|TRBD1|.
TGTGCCAGCAGCTTGACAGGGGGCTTTTCCTACGAGCAGTACTTC
CASSLTGGFSYEQYF
>TRBJ2-5|TRBV5-6|.|.
TGTGCCAGCAGCCTGACTCCTCAAGAGACCCAGTACTTC
CASSLTPQETQYF
>TRBJ1-5|TRBV28|.|.
TGTGCCAGCAGTATTACAGGGAGGTGGGAGCCCCAGCATTTT
CASSITGRWEPQHF
>TRBJ2-6|TRBV6-5|.|.
TGTGCCAGCAGCCCTCACGGTACTGGGGCCAACGTCCTGACTTTC
CASSPHGTGANVLTF
>TRBJ2-7|TRBV13|.|.
TGTGCCAGAAACGTAGGACCTGACGAGCAGTACTTC
CARNVGPDEQYF
>TRBJ2-1|TRBV28|.|.
TGTGCCAGCGAAAATCAGGCTAGCGCTCACAATGAGCAGTTCTTC
CASENQASAHNEQFF
>TRBJ1-4|TRBV28|.|.
TGTGCCAGCAGTTTCAAGAGGGAGGCAAAACTGTTTTTT
CASSFKREAKLFF
>TRBJ1-2|TRBV5-5|.|.
TGTGCCAGCAGCTCGACAGGATCTAACTATGGCTACACCTTC
CASSSTGSNYGYTF
>TRBJ1-4|TRBV28|.|.
TGTGCCAGCAGCCGCCTTTCGAGGACTAATGAAAAACTGTTTTTT
CASSRLSRTNEKLFF
>TRBJ2-4|TRBV18|.|once
TGTGCCAGCTCACCACCGGTTTCCCAGGCCAAAAACATTCAGTACTTC
CASSPPVSQAKNIQYF
>TRBJ1-4|TRBV19|TRBD1|.
TGTGCCAGTAGTAACAGGGGGCAAACGGAAAAACTGTTTTTT
CASSNRGQTEKLFF
>TRBJ2-3|TRBV10-1|.|.
TGCGCCAGCAGTGAGTCGGGAGTGGAAGATACGCAGTATTTT
CASSESGVEDTQYF
>TRBJ2-3|TRBV5-1|.|.
TGCGCCAGCAGCCCCCAGGGTGGAACGACAGATACGCAGTATTTT
CASSPQGGTTDTQYF
>TRBJ1-6|TRBV15|.|.
TGTGCCACCAGCAGAGATAGGCGGGGTAATTCACCCCTCCACTTT
CATSRDRRGNSPLHF
>TRBJ2-1|TRBV11-3|TRBD2|.
TGTGCCAGCAGCTTAGGGGTCGGGAGGGCCCACAATGAGCAGTTCTTC
CASSLGVGRAHNEQFF
>TRBJ1-4|TRBV6-5|.|once
TGTGCCAGCAGTTACTCTCACAGGGTAGGGGAAAAACTGTTTTTT
CASSYSHRVGEKLFF
>TRBJ2-4|TRBV5-8|.|few
TGTGCCAGCAGCCTAGGACGGGCCAAAAACATTCAGTACTTC
CASSLGRAKNIQYF
>TRBJ1-5|TRBV7-2|.|.
TGTGCCAGCAGCCCAGCGGGGGGGAGTAATCAGCCCCAGCATTTT
CASSPAGGSNQPQHF
>TRBJ2-3|TRBV5-1|.|once
TGCGCCAGCAGCTTGGAGAGGATGCCAGCGACAGATACGCAGTATTTT
CASSLERMPATDTQYF
>TRBJ2-7|TRBV7-9|TRBD1|.
TGTGCCAGCAGCCCGGGACAGGGGGCCTACGAGCAGTACTTC
CASSPGQGAYEQYF
>TRBJ2-1|TRBV10-1|TRBD1|once
TGCGCCAGCAGTGAAGGGACAGGGGGCTACAATGAGCAGTTCTTC
CASSEGTGGYNEQFF
>TRBJ2-2|TRBV7-9|TRBD2|.
TGTGCCAGCAGCTTAGCGCGCGGGGTAGCGGGAGCAAACACCGGGGAGCTGTTTTTT
CASSLARGVAGANTGELFF
>TRBJ2-1|TRBV19|.|.
TGTGCCAGTAGTGGCAGAATAACCTACAATGAGCAGTTCTTC
CASSGRITYNEQFF